The 31 T cell receptor beta chains below were found in one sample sequenced in a study of cytomegalovirus exposure and HLA in healthy donors. Primers included in the PCR were 60 Vbeta and 13 Jbeta primers. Profiled with immunoSEQ multiplex PCR; TCRdb holds only in-frame clones, not every one. The sample contains 150,000 or so clones, around three quarters of which appear only once. The source material was PBMCs. The receptors derive from a young woman in good health and CMV-seronegative.

Concerning this clone itself: The same CDR3 can be traced to other DNA sequences in this sample. V is TRBV6-5 and J is TRBJ2-1; 8 bases line up with TRBD2. This CDR3 is built from 12 residues. V was clipped by 2 bases and J by 10 bases; unmatched bases: 1. Germline CDR1 is MNHEY and CDR2 is SVGAGI. CDR3 sequence (DNA): TGTGCCAGCAGTTACACTAGCGGAGAGCAGTTCTTC. Its protein is CASSYTSGEQFF.

The chain combines TRBV7-9 with TRBJ1-2, with 7 bases that match TRBD1. The CDR3 is made up of 16 amino acids. Germline V CDR1 and CDR2: SEHNR, FQNEAQ (reference sequence). Trimming removed 5 bases from V and 8 bases from J; junction bases left unmatched: 17. This CDR3 reads CASSRGGGEAILGYTF. CDR3 coding DNA: TGTGCCAGCAGCCGAGGAGGGGGCGAGGCCATCCTGGGCTACACCTTC. The whole variable domain, filled in from reference TRBV7-9 and TRBJ1-2, reads DTGVSQNPRHKITKRGQNVTFRCDPISEHNRLYWYRQTLGQGPEFLTYFQNEAQLEKSRLLSDRFSAERPKGSFSTLEIQRTEQGDSAMYLCASSRGGGEAILGYTFGSGTRLTVV.

The chain links TRBV19 to TRBJ2-6; possibly TRBD2 for D (5 bases). The germline V and J ends were trimmed by 2 bases and 2 bases, with 7 bases remaining between them. CDR1 and CDR2 (germline): LNHDA, SQIVND (reference sequence). The length of the CDR3 is 15 residues. The DNA of the CDR3 is TGTGCCAGTAGTATATGGGAGCCTGGGGCCAACGTCCTGACTTTC. This encodes CASSIWEPGANVLTF.

This clone was counted once. The chain links TRBV27 to TRBJ2-5; 12 nucleotides line up with TRBD2. This CDR3 contains 15 residues. Germline-derived CDR1 and CDR2 are MNHEY and SMNVEV (reference sequence). The junction had 5 bases not matched to a gene; V was cut back by 4 bases and J by 5 bases. CDR3 DNA sequence: TGTGCCAGCAGTTGGAGACTAGCGGGGGTGGAGACCCAGTACTTC. It specifies CASSWRLAGVETQYF.

The V gene is TRBV27, the J gene TRBJ1-5; TRBD1 agrees at 8 bases. V shed 6 bases, J shed 1 base, and the junction held 2 bases outside the gene matches. This CDR3 region has 14 residues. Germline values: CDR1 MNHEY, CDR2 SMNVEV (reference sequence). The CDR3 loop is CASRSGGSNQPQHF. CDR3 sequence (DNA): TGTGCCAGCAGGTCAGGGGGCAGCAATCAGCCCCAGCATTTT.

This clone came up once. This chain links TRBV5-1 with TRBJ1-2; a weak D match, TRBD1 (5 bases). The germline CDR1 and CDR2 sequences are SGHRS and YFSETQ. V was pared by 4 bases and J by 4 bases, with 20 bases between. The CDR3 is made up of 16 amino acids. The CDR3 DNA sequence: TGCGCCAGCAGCGCCCGACAGAGTACGACGTCCTATGGCTACACCTTC. Translated: CASSARQSTTSYGYTF.

This chain joins TRBV4-1 and TRBJ1-5; 7 bases are shared with TRBD1. The trim removed 3 bases at V and 6 bases at J, leaving 11 bases unmatched. The germline V gene encodes CDR1 MGHRA and CDR2 YSYEKL. The CDR3 consists of 16 residues. The CDR3 sequence: CASSQFTGDPSQPQHF. The CDR3 nucleotides are TGCGCCAGCAGCCAGTTTACAGGGGACCCGAGTCAGCCCCAGCATTTT.

The genes are TRBV18 and TRBJ2-1; 11 bases align to TRBD2. V shed 2 bases and J 2 bases; nucleotides not matched to a gene: 5. CDR3 length: 17 amino acids. Germline V gives CDR1 KGHSH, CDR2 LQKENI. CDR3 bases: TGTGCCAGCTCACCAATAGTAGCGGGGGGGCCCTACAATGAGCAGTTCTTC. The encoded protein is CASSPIVAGGPYNEQFF.

The chain combines TRBV19 with TRBJ1-5; weak D call: TRBD1 (5 bases). V lost 5 bases and J 5 bases, leaving 10 bases between the germline ends. Germline CDR1 and CDR2: LNHDA and SQIVND (reference sequence). This CDR3 is 13 amino acids long. CDR3 loop: CASSQTVDQPQHF. The DNA for the CDR3 is TGTGCCAGTAGTCAGACAGTGGATCAGCCCCAGCATTTT.

The rearrangement uses TRBV7-2 and TRBJ2-7; D is possibly TRBD1 (6 bases). V dropped 3 bases and J dropped 4 bases, with 16 bases sitting between them. CDR1 and CDR2 from the germline V gene are SGHTA and FQGNSA. This CDR3 comprises 15 residues. DNA of the CDR3: TGTGCCAGCAGCTTCGCCCCCAGGGGCCCTTACGAGCAGTACTTC. It encodes CASSFAPRGPYEQYF.

The V gene is TRBV6-1, the J gene TRBJ2-7, with TRBD1 matching 7 bases. CDR3 length equals 14 residues. V was clipped by 6 bases and J by 3 bases; unmatched bases: 8. The V gene's germline CDR1 is MNHNS and CDR2 SASEGT. The CDR3 sequence is CASRVTGVRYEQYF. DNA for the CDR3: TGTGCCAGCAGAGTTACAGGGGTGCGCTACGAGCAGTACTTC.

The chain uses TRBV9 and TRBJ2-7, with TRBD1 matching 7 bases. The CDR3 is 15 residues long. With V trimmed by 3 bases and J by 1 base, 7 bases remained unmatched. Germline assignment: CDR1 SGDLS and CDR2 YYNGEE. The CDR3 sequence: CASSARDSLSYEQYF. As DNA, the CDR3 is TGTGCCAGCAGCGCTCGGGACAGTTTGTCCTACGAGCAGTACTTC.

The chain couples TRBV11-3 to TRBJ2-2; D is uncertain. The ends were cut back, 4 bases at V and 4 bases at J, with 10 bases in the middle. The CDR3 length is 14 residues. Germline assignment: CDR1 SGHNT and CDR2 YENEEA. Here the CDR3 DNA reads TGTGCCAGCAGCTCCGGCCCGGGCACCGGGGAGCTGTTTTTT. This gives the protein CASSSGPGTGELFF.

The V call is TRBV15, the J call TRBJ2-1; 8 bases align to TRBD2. Losses at the gene ends were 3 bases for V and 6 bases for J; bases not matched to a gene: 7. The length of the CDR3 is 15 residues. Per germline, CDR1 LNHNV and CDR2 YYDKDF (reference sequence). CDR3 coding DNA: TGTGCCACCAGCAGCGGACTAGCACTGGGCAATGAGCAGTTCTTC. This encodes CATSSGLALGNEQFF.

The chain is built from TRBV27 and TRBJ2-7; D possibly corresponds to TRBD2 (5 bases). From germline, CDR1 is MNHEY and CDR2 SMNVEV (reference sequence). The V gene lost 3 bases and the J gene lost 1 base, with 13 bases spanning the gap. The length of the CDR3 is 15 residues. For the CDR3, the DNA is TGTGCCAGCAGTTTCGAGGGCGTCGGGTCCTACGAGCAGTACTTC. Translated, it gives CASSFEGVGSYEQYF.

This clone has just a few counts. The rearrangement links TRBV15 to TRBJ2-7; no clear D. This CDR3 has 12 residues. Trimming removed 5 bases from V and 2 bases from J, with 7 bases in between. Germline V lookup: CDR1 LNHNV, CDR2 YYDKDF (reference sequence). For the CDR3, the DNA is TGTGCCACCAGCGTTGACACCTACGAGCAGTACTTC. Residues: CATSVDTYEQYF. Full variable domain (rest looked up from reference TRBV15 and TRBJ2-7): DAMVIQNPRYQVTQFGKPVTLSCSQTLNHNVMYWYQQKSSQAPKLLFHYYDKDFNNEADTPDNFQSRRPNTSFCFLDIRSPGLGDTAMYLCATSVDTYEQYFGPGTRLTVT.

The V and J genes are TRBV4-2 and TRBJ1-1; 10 bases align to TRBD1. The CDR3 contains 17 residues. Germline V gene data show CDR1 as LGHNA and CDR2 as YNFKEQ. The V and J ends lost 2 bases and 4 bases, in that order; junction bases with no gene match: 10. In DNA, the CDR3 is TGTGCCAGCAGCCAACCGACAGGGGGCGAGGGGCGCACTGAAGCTTTCTTT. Its translation: CASSQPTGGEGRTEAFF.

This clone was seen just once. V and J are TRBV6-1 and TRBJ2-7; TRBD1 is a possible D gene (5 bases). With 3 bases removed from V and 6 bases from J, the gap between germline ends came to 12 bases. This CDR3 spans 13 amino acids. Germline lookup yields CDR1 MNHNS and CDR2 SASEGT. The CDR3: CASSEQADSEQYF. CDR3 in DNA: TGTGCCAGCAGTGAGCAAGCCGACAGCGAGCAGTACTTC.

The V gene is TRBV28, the J gene TRBJ1-4; 9 bases agree with TRBD1. This CDR3 has 16 residues. V was pared by 4 bases and J by 5 bases, with 8 bases of the junction left unmatched. CDR1 is MDHEN, CDR2 SYDVKM, per germline. In DNA form, the CDR3 reads TGTGCCAGCAGTTCGGCCGCCGGGACAGGGAATGAAAAACTGTTTTTT. It codes for CASSSAAGTGNEKLFF.

This clone was seen just once. CDR3 nucleotide sequence: TGTGCCAGCGCCTTCTTAGCGGGAGGGAAATACAATGAGCAGTTCTTC. Protein sequence: CASAFLAGGKYNEQFF. This chain joins TRBV6-6 and TRBJ2-1; TRBD2 matches 11 bases. V shed 8 bases, J shed 4 bases, and the junction held 10 bases outside the gene matches. CDR1 MNHNY and CDR2 SVGAGI come from the germline V gene (reference sequence). The CDR3 has 16 amino acids.

The chain couples TRBV19 to TRBJ1-1; TRBD1 matches at 10 bases. The CDR3 sequence is 16 residues long. With 6 bases clipped from V and 1 base from J, the junction kept 8 bases outside the gene matches. Germline values: CDR1 LNHDA, CDR2 SQIVND (reference sequence). The CDR3 DNA reads as TGTGCCAGTAGCAGACAGGGGGCATTGGGGAACACTGAAGCTTTCTTT. Translated, it gives CASSRQGALGNTEAFF.

This clone was detected a few times. The chain employs TRBV19 and TRBJ1-5; D gene uncertain. The CDR3 sequence is 12 residues long. Between the trimmed V and J ends, which lost 3 bases and 4 bases, there was a span of 4 bases. Per the germline V gene, CDR1 is LNHDA and CDR2 is SQIVND (reference sequence). This chain's CDR3 is CASSIGNQPQHF. Here the CDR3 DNA reads TGTGCCAGTAGTATCGGGAATCAGCCCCAGCATTTT.

The chain carries TRBV9 and TRBJ2-1; possibly TRBD2 for D (5 bases). The CDR3 runs to 15 residues. Germline CDR1 reads SGDLS; CDR2 reads YYNGEE. V lost 0 bases and J 5 bases, leaving 12 bases between the germline ends. The CDR3 reads CASSVGVSGNNEQFF. Here the CDR3 DNA reads TGTGCCAGCAGCGTAGGAGTATCGGGGAACAATGAGCAGTTCTTC.

This sequence joins TRBV30 and TRBJ2-7; a weak D match, TRBD1 (6 bases). This CDR3 region has 14 residues. The V gene's germline CDR1 is GTSNPN and CDR2 SVGIG (reference sequence). The V end lost 0 bases, the J end lost 1 base, and 10 bases lay between the germline ends. CDR3 in DNA: TGTGCCTGGAGTGTACAGGACAGATCCTACGAGCAGTACTTC. The encoded protein is CAWSVQDRSYEQYF.

The J gene is TRBJ2-7, the V gene TRBV7-2; tentatively, D is TRBD1 (5 bases). Trimming shortened V by 4 bases and J by 0 bases, and 16 bases separated the two germline ends. Germline CDR1 reads SGHTA; CDR2 reads FQGNSA. The CDR3 extends over 16 amino acids. Here the CDR3 DNA reads TGTGCCAGCAGCTCCGCCCTTCGACAGAACTCCTACGAGCAGTACTTC. This sequence encodes CASSSALRQNSYEQYF.

The count of this clone is one. The chain carries TRBV19 and TRBJ1-1; D call uncertain. The V and J ends lost 4 bases and 0 bases respectively, with 9 bases between them. CDR3 length: 14 residues. The germline gives CDR1 LNHDA, CDR2 SQIVND (reference sequence). The DNA for the CDR3 is TGTGCCAGTAGTAGCGGAGGAATGAACACTGAAGCTTTCTTT. It translates to CASSSGGMNTEAFF.

The CDR3 protein is CASSRVAGARNEQFF. The CDR3 DNA follows: TGTGCCAGTAGTAGAGTAGCGGGCGCGCGAAATGAGCAGTTCTTC. This chain links TRBV19 with TRBJ2-1; 7 bases agree with TRBD2. V lost 4 bases and J lost 7; bases outside the gene matches: 10. The CDR3 totals 15 residues. From germline, CDR1 is LNHDA and CDR2 SQIVND (reference sequence). The variable domain in full, completed from reference TRBV19 and TRBJ2-1, reads DGGITQSPKYLFRKEGQNVTLSCEQNLNHDAMYWYRQDPGQGLRLIYYSQIVNDFQKGDIAEGYSVSREKKESFPLTVTSAQKNPTAFYLCASSRVAGARNEQFFGPGTRLTVL.

The chain has TRBV7-2 and TRBJ2-7; D is possibly TRBD2 (6 bases). The germline V gene encodes CDR1 SGHTA and CDR2 FQGNSA. The CDR3 extends over 13 amino acids. V shed 5 bases and J shed 4 bases, with 12 bases lying between them. In DNA, the CDR3 is TGTGCCAGCAGCCCCGGGAGTACGTACGAGCAGTACTTC. Residues: CASSPGSTYEQYF.

The chain joins TRBV21-1 to TRBJ1-1; the table calls TRBD1, which could not be checked here. TRBV21-1 is tagged as a pseudogene. This CDR3 region has 13 residues. The CDR3: CASSRTGGTEAFF. The CDR3 DNA sequence: TGTGCCAGCAGCCGCACAGGGGGCACTGAAGCTTTCTTT.

The chain is built from TRBV29-1 and TRBJ1-3; TRBD1 is a possible D gene (5 bases). The CDR3 is 15 residues long. CDR1 SQVTM and CDR2 ANQGSEA come from the germline V gene. Between the trimmed V and J ends, which lost 0 bases and 4 bases, there was a span of 13 bases. CDR3 sequence reads: CSVEEARVEGNTIYF. The CDR3 DNA follows: TGCAGCGTTGAAGAAGCCAGGGTAGAAGGAAACACCATATATTTT.

The rearrangement uses TRBV7-2 and TRBJ2-2; weak D call: TRBD1 (5 bases). Germline lookup yields CDR1 SGHTA and CDR2 FQGNSA. V gave up 1 base and J gave up 3 bases, with 12 bases separating them. CDR3 length equals 16 residues. The CDR3 coding sequence is TGTGCCAGCAGCTTAGTTGGGGCAGGTGACACCGGGGAGCTGTTTTTT. It codes for CASSLVGAGDTGELFF.